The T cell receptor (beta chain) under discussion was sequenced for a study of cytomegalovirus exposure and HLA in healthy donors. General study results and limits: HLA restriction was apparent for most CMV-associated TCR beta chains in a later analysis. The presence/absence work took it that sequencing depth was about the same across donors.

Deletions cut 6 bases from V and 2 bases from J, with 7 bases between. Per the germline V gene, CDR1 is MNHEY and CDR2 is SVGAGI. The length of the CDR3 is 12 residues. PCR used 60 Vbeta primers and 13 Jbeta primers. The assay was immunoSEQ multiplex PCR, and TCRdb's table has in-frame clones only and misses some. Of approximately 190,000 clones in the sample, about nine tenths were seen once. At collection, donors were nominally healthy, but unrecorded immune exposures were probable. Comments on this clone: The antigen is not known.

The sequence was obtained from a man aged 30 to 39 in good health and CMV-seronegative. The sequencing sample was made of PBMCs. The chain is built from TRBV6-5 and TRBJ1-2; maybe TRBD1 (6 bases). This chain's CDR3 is CASSRGNYGYTF. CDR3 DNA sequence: TGTGCCAGCAGCAGGGGAAACTATGGCTACACCTTC.